Below, 18 T cell receptor beta chains from the same sample are listed, as sequenced in a study of CD8 T cells in ankylosing spondylitis (dated 2017 in TCRdb). The library was built by means of 5' RACE. The instrument given in TCRdb is Illumina HiSeq 2500. Using fastp at Q25 and MiXCR, TCRdb reprocessed the public reads and kept productive beta chains. When rows share a CDR3 protein, they turn into one entry using the most common DNA and genes. The sample records 150,000 to 200,000 distinct CDR3 sequences, around 20% of which are singletons. The top ten constitute roughly 7.7% of the sample. The sequenced sample was blood, either unsorted or a sorted T cell fraction (not recorded which). The receptor set was obtained from a male donor with ankylosing spondylitis or in good health (not recorded which).

This clonotype was detected a few times. The genes are TRBV5-1 and TRBJ1-1; D is uncertain. This CDR3 is built from 16 residues. Trimming left V 0 bases short and J 0 bases short, with 12 bases between. Germline V gene data show CDR1 as SGHRS and CDR2 as YFSETQ. As DNA, the CDR3 is TGCGCCAGCAGCTTGGCCACGGAGAATCTGAACACTGAAGCTTTCTTT. Translation: CASSLATENLNTEAFF.

This clonotype was found many times. This sequence joins TRBV24-1 and TRBJ1-4; 9 bases fit TRBD1. CDR3 length: 15 amino acids. The germline gives CDR1 KGHDR, CDR2 SFDVKD. J was trimmed by 8 bases and V by 4 bases; bases with no gene match: 7. DNA for the CDR3: TGTGCCACCAGTGAATCGGGACAGGGTCGAGAAAAACTGTTTTTT. Amino acids: CATSESGQGREKLFF.

The sample holds a few counts of this clonotype. This sequence joins TRBV2 and TRBJ1-2; D is unresolved. Deletions cut 4 bases from V and 4 bases from J, with 10 bases between. Germline V gene data show CDR1 as SNHLY and CDR2 as FYNNEI. The CDR3 contains 13 residues. The CDR3 sequence: CASSGPGLYGYTF. The CDR3 DNA reads TGTGCCAGCAGTGGTCCGGGTCTCTATGGCTACACCTTC.

This clonotype came up a few times. The V call is TRBV2, the J call TRBJ1-3; D call uncertain. The CDR3 is 14 residues long. V was clipped by 4 bases and J by 0 bases, with 7 bases between them. CDR1 is SNHLY, CDR2 FYNNEI, per germline. The CDR3 protein is CASSGGFSGNTIYF. The CDR3 DNA reads TGTGCCAGCAGTGGAGGGTTCTCTGGAAACACCATATATTTT.

The gene calls are TRBV28 and TRBJ2-2; 8 positions agree with TRBD2. J was trimmed by 3 bases and V by 4 bases; bases with no gene match: 10. The germline V gene encodes CDR1 MDHEN and CDR2 SYDVKM. This CDR3 comprises 17 residues. For the CDR3, the DNA is TGTGCCAGCAGTTCCCTCCCGGGGGGGTCCCACACCGGGGAGCTGTTTTTT. Encoded protein: CASSSLPGGSHTGELFF.

This clonotype was seen many times. The chain uses TRBV4-1 and TRBJ1-1; D uncertain. V lost 4 bases to trimming and J lost 2 bases, with 14 bases between them. Germline lookup yields CDR1 MGHRA and CDR2 YSYEKL. This CDR3 has 15 residues. The CDR3 sequence: CASSPSVGSNTEAFF. For the CDR3, the DNA is TGCGCCAGCAGCCCGTCCGTGGGGAGTAACACTGAAGCTTTCTTT.

The sample holds many counts of this clonotype. The genes are TRBV20-1 and TRBJ2-7, with 8 bases identical to TRBD2. The V segment lost 6 bases and the J segment 0 bases; nucleotides outside the gene matches: 7. The V gene's germline CDR1 is DFQATT and CDR2 SNEGSKA (reference sequence). The CDR3 totals 14 residues. The CDR3 DNA sequence: TGCAGTGCGTCACCCACTAGCGGCTCCTACGAGCAGTACTTC. Translated: CSASPTSGSYEQYF.

This clonotype was counted many times. The chain combines TRBV28 with TRBJ2-3; TRBD1 aligns across 8 bases. Germline CDR1 MDHEN, CDR2 SYDVKM. The CDR3 is 13 residues long. The J segment lost 6 bases and the V segment lost 8 bases, leaving 7 bases of the junction unmatched. The CDR3 DNA sequence: TGTGCCAGCTGGGACAGGTCGGCTGATACGCAGTATTTT. This encodes CASWDRSADTQYF.

This chain connects TRBV5-1 to TRBJ2-5, with D perhaps matching TRBD2 (5 bases). CDR3 size: 15 residues. CDR1 and CDR2 from the germline V gene are SGHRS and YFSETQ. V was trimmed by 0 bases and J by 5 bases, leaving 14 bases between them. The CDR3 loop is CASSLDYLKRETQYF. For the CDR3, the DNA is TGCGCCAGCAGCTTGGACTACCTTAAGCGGGAGACCCAGTACTTC.

This clonotype was counted ten times or more. This sequence joins TRBV30 and TRBJ1-1; D is uncertain. The V gene's germline CDR1 is GTSNPN and CDR2 SVGIG (reference sequence). V was clipped by 0 bases and J by 3 bases, with 8 bases between them. The CDR3 sequence is 13 residues long. The CDR3 loop reads CAWSVPVYTEAFF. The CDR3 DNA reads TGTGCCTGGAGTGTACCAGTATACACTGAAGCTTTCTTT.

This clonotype was seen a few times. This rearrangement joins TRBV27 to TRBJ1-2; TRBD1 matches 7 bases. Germline V gives CDR1 MNHEY, CDR2 SMNVEV (reference sequence). With V trimmed by 5 bases and J by 2 bases, 5 bases remained unmatched. There are 14 residues in the CDR3. CDR3 in amino acids: CASSTIQGNYGYTF. The CDR3 coding sequence is TGTGCCAGCAGTACCATACAGGGGAACTATGGCTACACCTTC.

The rearrangement links TRBV20-1 to TRBJ1-5; maybe TRBD1 (6 bases). This CDR3 is 15 amino acids long. Looked up from germline, CDR1 is DFQATT and CDR2 is SNEGSKA (reference sequence). The V and J ends lost 0 bases and 4 bases respectively, with 13 bases between them. The chain's CDR3 is CSARDPGQKNQPQHF. The CDR3 DNA sequence: TGCAGTGCTAGAGATCCCGGACAGAAGAATCAGCCCCAGCATTTT.

This clonotype turned up a few times. The chain links TRBV20-1 to TRBJ2-4, with D possibly matching TRBD2 (5 bases). CDR3 length equals 14 residues. Trimming took off 5 bases at V and 0 bases at J, with 11 bases between the two ends. CDR1 is DFQATT and CDR2 is SNEGSKA in the germline V gene (reference sequence). CDR3 sequence reads: CSAPPGRAKNIQYF. The CDR3 bases are TGCAGTGCTCCGCCGGGGAGAGCCAAAAACATTCAGTACTTC.

This clonotype has a count of ten or more. The rearrangement links TRBV27 to TRBJ1-5; 8 bases agree with TRBD1. Unmatched junction bases numbered 6, after V lost 4 bases and J lost 7 bases. The CDR3 length is 14 residues. Germline V gene lookup returns CDR1 MNHEY and CDR2 SMNVEV (reference sequence). CDR3 DNA sequence: TGTGCCAGCAGTTCGACAGGGGTAAGCCAGCCCCAGCATTTT. Protein product: CASSSTGVSQPQHF.

Ten or more counts support this clonotype. V usage is TRBV20-1 and J usage is TRBJ1-6; no firm D call. Germline values: CDR1 DFQATT, CDR2 SNEGSKA (reference sequence). This CDR3 is 14 amino acids long. V was shortened by 6 bases and J by 0 bases, with 9 bases between the two germline ends. CDR3 nucleotide sequence: TGCAGTGCCGACTTGAGCTCCTATAATTCACCCCTCCACTTT. As protein: CSADLSSYNSPLHF.

There are many counts of this clonotype. V gene TRBV2 combines with J gene TRBJ2-1; D is unclear. Per germline, CDR1 SNHLY and CDR2 FYNNEI. Trimming pared 8 bases from V and 2 bases from J, leaving 1 base between. The CDR3 has 10 residues. The CDR3 protein is CASAYNEQFF. The CDR3 DNA reads as TGTGCCAGCGCCTACAATGAGCAGTTCTTC.

The genes are TRBV3-1 and TRBJ1-1; the D is unclear. Deletions cut 5 bases from V and 12 bases from J, with 16 bases between. The CDR3 contains 12 residues. From germline, CDR1 is LGHDT and CDR2 YNNKEL (reference sequence). The CDR3 nucleotides are TGTGCCAGCAGCAACAACCGGGAGAAGACTTTCTTT. This encodes CASSNNREKTFF.

This clonotype was picked up one time. A much larger clone lies a single base off, so this may be a read error. The chain employs TRBV30 and TRBJ2-1; 15 nucleotides agree with TRBD2. This CDR3 is built from 16 residues. The germline gives CDR1 GTSNPN, CDR2 SVGIG (reference sequence). The DNA for the CDR3 is TGTGCCTGGACGGGACTAGCGGGAGGTTCCTACAATGCGCAGTTCTTC. It yields the protein CAWTGLAGGSYNAQFF.